This TCR beta chain emerged from a study of T-cell memory formation after mild COVID-19 (dated by TCRdb to 2020 to 2022). With regard to the full study: Most TCR sequence clusters were specific to one of the two donors. In a couple of donors, T-cell clones that expanded and contracted after mild COVID-19 were followed by sequencing TCRalpha and TCRbeta repertoires longitudinally. Two young, previously healthy adult volunteers made up the cohort, one male and one female.

The CDR3 goes from the cysteine to the phenylalanine over 14 residues. Only the CDR3 part of the read is kept: 42 bases, read in frame from the first base. Trimming takes 3 bases from V and 1 base from J, and the germline ends sit 6 bases apart. The study at large found these results: Some responding clones were detected in pre-infection memory, which suggested that pre-existing cross-reactive memory T cells had joined the SARS-CoV-2 response. Contracting CD4+ clones were found mainly in CM and EM memory subsets, while CD8+ clones were enriched in EMRA. Balanced CD4/CD8 phenotypes were observed for clones contracting from day 15 to 85, whereas a bias towards CD4+ was observed for a second wave of clones expanding from day 15 to 37. SARS-CoV-2 specificity was not confirmed for the second-wave clones peaking on day 37. Only two mild cases were covered by the study, and larger cohorts that include severe cases with pre-infection samples were considered necessary.

This clonotype was detected ten times or more. The antigen it binds to is not known. Base quality data are lacking; no much larger clone is found one base away. Ficoll-Paque density gradient centrifugation was used to isolate PBMCs. TCRdb lists the instrument as Illumina NovaSeq 6000. TCRalpha and TCRbeta cDNA libraries were constructed by 5'RACE with constant-segment primers, with sample barcodes and unique molecular identifiers being introduced. RNA was extracted from every sample with Trizol reagent. Libraries were amplified in two PCR steps, with a second sample barcode and Illumina TruSeq adapters added in the second step. The libraries were sequenced on an Illumina NovaSeq using 2 x 150 bp paired-end reads. As for the original processing: Demultiplexing of reads and collapsing into UMI-guided consensus sequences were performed with migec v1.2.7. With mixcr v2.1.11, UMI consensuses were aligned to TRA and TRB V and J templates and assembled into clonotypes. A clonotype was counted as expanded or contracted only if both edgeR and NoisET called the change significant, with noise models trained on biological replicates. For edgeR calls, a false discovery rate-adjusted p below 0.01 and a log2 fold-change threshold of 1 were applied. As an exploratory analysis of dynamics, max-normalized trajectories of the 1000 most abundant clonotypes were examined by PCA with hierarchical clustering. Each responding clone was given a CD4 or CD8 phenotype based on the CD4+ and CD8+ repertoires, which had been sequenced separately. TCRdb reprocessed the public reads (quality trimming at Q25 with fastp, clone calling with MiXCR) and kept in-frame beta chains. Records with the same CDR3 protein are collapsed into one entry carrying the most frequent genes and DNA. The V and J calls were determined by TCRdb, not by the authors. The sample table records 35,000 to 45,000 distinct CDR3 sequences; 6% to 8.5% of these occur just once. Of the sample, roughly 0.79% is held by the ten largest clones.

The chain was built from TRBV12-3 or TRBV12-4 and TRBJ2-2; the D gene is unclear. This TCR was sampled from an adult who had mild COVID-19 (a few samples of this study predate the infection). The sample titles of this study are shuffled in the database, so cell type and time point are left out. Sample: PBMCs or a T cell subset sorted from them (not recorded which). The CDR3 loop reads CASSFHRNTGELFF. The DNA is TGTGCCAGCAGTTTTCACCGGAACACCGGGGAGCTGTTTTTT.